This T cell receptor beta chain was sequenced in a study of identical twins. Points from the study as a whole: For monozygotic twins, models underestimated out-of-frame TCR alpha sharing.

Germline lookup yields CDR1 GTSNPN and CDR2 SVGIG (reference sequence). The CDR3 is 13 residues long. V was cut by 7 bases and J by 2 bases, with 14 bases left in between. Template switching added a universal primer site; cDNA carried unique molecular identifiers. One entry per CDR3 protein results from TCRdb running MiXCR on the 5' RACE reads. The sample lists 450,000 or so distinct CDR3 sequences; 13% to 15% were seen once. No donor was unhealthy or non-Caucasian. Points on this clonotype: No antigen is known for it.

Another study also made use of these data, one on yellow fever vaccine responses in identical twins. Per that study: The T cell response to vaccination in identical twins was reportedly partly convergent and partly personalized.

Sequenced sample: CD4+ T cells sorted from blood. V is TRBV30 and J is TRBJ1-2, with D maybe TRBD1 (5 bases). This sequence was found in a woman between 18 and 29 years old in good health. The chain's CDR3 is CASNGRENYGYTF. The CDR3 coding sequence is TGTGCCTCGAACGGCAGGGAAAACTATGGCTACACCTTC.